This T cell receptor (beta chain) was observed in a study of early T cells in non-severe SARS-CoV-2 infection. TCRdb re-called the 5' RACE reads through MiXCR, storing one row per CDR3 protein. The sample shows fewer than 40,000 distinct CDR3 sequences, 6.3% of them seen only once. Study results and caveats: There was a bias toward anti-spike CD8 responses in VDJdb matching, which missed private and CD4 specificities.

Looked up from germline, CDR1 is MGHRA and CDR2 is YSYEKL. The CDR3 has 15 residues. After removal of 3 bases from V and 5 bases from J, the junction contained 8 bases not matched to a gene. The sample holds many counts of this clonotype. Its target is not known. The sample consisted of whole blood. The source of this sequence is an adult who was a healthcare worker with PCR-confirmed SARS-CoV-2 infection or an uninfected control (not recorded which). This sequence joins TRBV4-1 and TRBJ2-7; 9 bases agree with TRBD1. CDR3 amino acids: CASSHPGQGPHEQYF. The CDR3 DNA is TGCGCCAGCAGCCATCCGGGACAGGGTCCCCACGAGCAGTACTTC.